This paragraph reports one T cell receptor (beta chain). Its target antigen remains unknown. No base-level quality is on record; no much larger clone is a single base apart. These data belong to a study of cytomegalovirus exposure and HLA in healthy donors (dated by TCRdb to the late 2010s). Regarding the study in general: An earlier analysis of some 600 of the donors reported approximately 260 Gb of sequence data and 95 million to 140 million unique TCR beta sequences obtained from roughly 170 million T cells. An early release covering approximately 600 HLA-typed donors comprised about 290 gigabases of sequencing data and 85 million or so unique TCR sequences. Of the roughly 400 genotyped donors, more than 75% were placed in the genetic ancestry cluster associated with self-reported Caucasian donors. The study was designed to test whether signatures of past pathogen exposure could be identified by cataloging public T cell receptors. The T cell repertoires of 666 subjects were profiled by immunosequencing and related to cytomegalovirus serostatus. Besides the first cohort of roughly 660 subjects, a separate validation cohort made up of around 120 different subjects was used. High-throughput TCR immunosequencing, statistical association of individual TCRs with disease status, and machine learning were combined to predict cytomegalovirus infection status. To study patterns of TCR occurrence, a later analysis re-analyzed previously published TCR beta repertoires from several hundred donors and added high-resolution HLA genotyping. In the later analysis, no new phenotypic data were used to find candidate immune exposures; instead, reliance was placed on TCR beta sequences and their occurrence across donors. To decide whether each TCR beta V gene segment behaved as functional or pseudogenic, an earlier analysis of approximately 620 of the donors relied on high-throughput TCR beta sequencing. Alongside the repertoire data, information on donor age, sex, ethnicity and CMV serostatus was compiled. A later genetic analysis took genome-wide SNP genotypes for about three fifths of the 666 donors and used that subset as a discovery cohort. All discovery cohort repertoires had been generated on a single sequencing platform. HLA typing included class I and class II loci at four-digit resolution. The number of donors typed differed by locus, with about 620-630 for A, B, C, DRB1 and DQB1, 522 for DQA1, 600 to 610 for DPA1, and 450 to 480 for DPB1. Because of strong linkage in the cohort, five DR-DQ haplotypes were treated as single units for association and clustering. On average, approximately 250,000 unique TCR beta nucleotide sequences were sequenced per donor among roughly 430 genotyped donors of the cohort, with around 19% of those sequences being non-productive. Results the study describes overall, beyond this receptor: Because the 87-base-pair reads could not distinguish some IMGT-functional V segments, including TRBV6-2 and TRBV6-3, those segments were excluded. In a later analysis, 16,951 TCR beta sequences were associated with specific HLA alleles at a false discovery rate of 0.05. According to a later analysis, most CMV-associated TCR beta chains appeared to be HLA-restricted, and the HLA associations seemed to be driven largely by CMV exposure. The only immune exposure information available for the cohort was CMV serostatus. Because some donors lacked HLA typing at each locus, the association tests relied only on the typed subset. Most TCR sequences were seen in very few donors, while some public TCRs were found in many individuals. A further reported finding was that TCR beta sequences accurately predicted the HLA-A and HLA-B alleles for most subjects in the first cohort. Broadly in line with IMGT annotations, most TCR beta V segments showed up in productive rearrangements about 87% or about 30% of the time in an earlier analysis of several hundred of the donors. It was suggested by the authors that the approach could potentially be generalized to other disease states and immunological phenotypes. An association between a missense DCLRE1C variant and V-gene and J-gene trimming of TCR beta chains was found in a later genetic analysis and replicated in an independent cohort. A cluster of highly shared sequence variants was judged likely to represent a technical artifact of the sequencing pipeline. The classifier was reported to diagnose cytomegalovirus status with high specificity and sensitivity in both the original cohort and the validation cohort. Assigning TCR associations to individual alleles was difficult when HLA alleles, especially DR and DQ, strongly co-occurred. In a later genetic analysis, fewer N-insertions in productive TCRs were reported among donors in an Asian-associated ancestry cluster than the approximately 670-donor mean. In a later analysis, HLA-associated TCR beta chains were found to be more clonally expanded and to have lower generation probabilities than equally common non-associated chains. Because counts were too low, seventeen rarely observed V segments, including chromosome 9 orphons, were excluded from the earlier analysis of 587 of the donors. This cohort had only TCR beta chains sequenced, and the lack of alpha or paired-chain data limited which features could be detected. Linkage disequilibrium might explain the correlated functional status among segregating V segments, but an unknown experimental factor could not be ruled out. The presence/absence analyses assumed that sequencing depth was roughly uniform across donors, and that assumption may not be true. In a later analysis, several top co-occurrence clusters were reported to appear linked to parvovirus B19, influenza, CMV and Epstein-Barr virus. A few of the identified cytomegalovirus-associated TCR beta chains were confirmed in vitro to be specific for cytomegalovirus antigens. A total of 150 or so TCR beta chains were listed by the study as associated with cytomegalovirus. A later analysis found that TCR association rates varied across HLA loci, with DRB1 alleles showing the most associated TCRs and HLA-C alleles the fewest.

Libraries were constructed by the immunoSEQ multiplex PCR assay. For the multiplex PCR, a mixture combining 60 forward primers for TCR Vbeta segments and 13 reverse primers for TCR Jbeta segments was used. The CDR3 region of rearranged TCR beta genes was amplified from genomic DNA by a multiplex PCR assay. Amplified TCR beta libraries were sequenced as 87-base-pair reads on the Illumina HiSeq System. The original pipeline was this. A later analysis tallied around 82 million unique TCR beta chains across the 600 to 700 repertoires, and 10 million to 11 million of those chains were shared by two or more donors. A nearest-neighbor algorithm error-corrected the raw reads and collapsed the reads into unique sequences, merging closely related sequences to remove PCR and sequencing errors. V, D and J gene segments were assigned by aligning CDR3 sequences to IMGT reference sequences. For a sequence to be retained, a match of at least six nucleotides was required to both a V gene segment and a J gene segment. Rearrangements were classified as productive when the CDR3 lacked stop codons and remained in frame with V and J, and all other rearrangements were classified as non-productive. CDR3 was defined according to IMGT convention as the region running from the second conserved V-encoded cysteine to the conserved J-encoded phenylalanine. Sequences without an unambiguous match to a single V gene segment were excluded from the earlier analysis of 450 to 650 of the donors. An earlier analysis of some 610 of the donors called V segments functional above 56.7% productive rearrangements and segregating when the between-donor standard deviation exceeded 5%. A statistical classification framework was built for diagnosing cytomegalovirus status from the catalog of TCR beta chain sequences. In a later analysis, V and J genes were assigned by comparing TCR nucleotide sequences against IMGT/GENE-DB human TR gene sequences. The TCRdist pipeline was used in a later analysis to assign CDR3 sequences and most-parsimonious VDJ recombination scenarios. In a later analysis, each TCR beta chain was defined by its CDR3 amino acid sequence together with its V-gene family, and reads lacking a unique V-gene family were excluded. In a later analysis, 550 to 650 highly shared, low-generation-probability nucleotide sequences were removed to address suspected cross-contamination and a sequencing artifact. In a later analysis, a clonal expansion index was calculated for each public chain from normalized within-repertoire ranks of inferred template counts. In a later analysis, generation probabilities were computed using a VDJ recombination model fitted to out-of-frame rearrangements, and the results were checked against IGoR. In a later analysis, TCR-TCR, TCR-HLA and TCR-CMV co-occurrence was scored with hypergeometric tests, and a repertoire-size bias correction was applied to TCR pairs. False discovery rates were estimated in a later analysis by permuting HLA or CMV assignments 20 times. In a later analysis, co-occurring TCRs were grouped with DBSCAN, and TCRdist sequence similarity was added when clustering was performed within HLA-allele-positive subsets. Repertoires with fewer than 30,000 or more than 120,000 public chains were left out of co-occurrence clustering, as were about 5 repertoires with anomalous nucleotide sharing. TCRdb carries this immuneACCESS record with in-frame sequences only. Its versions omit some clonotypes, under half of them owing to an unresolved V gene in the studies checked, with the rest unexplained. V and J calls plus clone size are reproduced from that table; the DNA served to infer D and trimming. In all, the sample holds around 130,000 clones, and more than 75% of those were seen once. 1.8% of the sample belongs to the ten largest clones.

Via the germline V gene, CDR1 is SGHVS and CDR2 FQNEAQ. The junction shows trimming of 2 bases on V and 14 bases on J, plus 22 bases between the germline ends. The CDR3 sequence holds 16 residues, the cysteine and phenylalanine included. Only the CDR3 DNA is retained, 48 bases long and in frame from the first base. The cohort was made up of hundreds of healthy bone marrow donors. Cohort members were all nominally healthy when sampled, although unrecorded immune exposures were likely present. The donor tested CMV seronegative, placing the donor among the 350 or so seronegative members of the cohort. A peripheral blood sample was collected from each donor, and TCR beta sequencing was performed on peripheral blood mononuclear cells. The Qiagen DNeasy Blood Extraction Kit was used to extract genomic DNA from the blood cell samples.

The sample taken for sequencing was PBMCs. In this chain, TRBV7-8 is recombined with TRBJ1-6; a tentative D match to TRBD1 spans 5 bases. The TCR was taken from a man aged 35 to 55 in good health and CMV-seronegative. CDR3 sequence: CASSLRGMGPKTSLHF. The DNA is TGTGCCAGCAGCTTAAGGGGTATGGGGCCTAAAACCTCCCTCCACTTT.